One sample yielded the 9 T cell receptor beta chains listed below, sequenced in a study of T cells in Graves' hyperthyroidism and ophthalmopathy. From RNA transcripts, TCR beta CDR3 regions were amplified. An initial round of RT-PCR targeting the TCR CDR3 relied on the HTBI primer set. TCRdb reanalysed the multiplex PCR reads using MiXCR and keeps one entry per CDR3 protein. The table has about 52,000 distinct CDR3 sequences, less than 60% seen once. Sequencing was carried out using blood. The origin of the receptors is a woman in her forties or fifties with Graves' ophthalmopathy.

Worth noting for this clonotype: It may be a read error: a sequence one base away is much more abundant. The chain links TRBV28 to TRBJ1-4; D gene uncertain. Germline V gene lookup returns CDR1 MDHEN and CDR2 SYDVKM. The CDR3 covers 11 residues. CDR3 in amino acids: CAGSGDEKLFF. The DNA of the CDR3 is TGTGCCGGCAGCGGGGATGAAAAACTGTTTTTT.

The genes are TRBV25-1 and TRBJ2-1; D gene unclear. The CDR3 spans 15 residues. CDR1 is MGHDK and CDR2 is SYGVNS in the germline V gene. V was clipped by 6 bases and J by 5 bases, with 17 bases between them. The CDR3 is CASSARIPTHNEQFF. DNA for the CDR3: TGTGCCAGCAGCGCGCGGATTCCTACTCACAATGAGCAGTTCTTC.

In regard to this clonotype: Likely a read error: the CDR3 ends without its conserved phenylalanine or tryptophan. The chain employs TRBV7-9 and TRBJ2-5; the D gene is possibly TRBD1 (6 bases). CDR1 is SEHNR, CDR2 FQNEAQ, per germline (reference sequence). This CDR3 contains 15 residues. This chain's CDR3 is CASSPQNGTMEIQYC. CDR3 nucleotides: TGTGCCAGCAGCCCCCAAAATGGGACAATGGAGATCCAGTACTGC.

The table lists this clonotype with a few counts. A clone one base away is much larger, so this may be a read error. The chain recombines TRBV20-1 with TRBJ1-2; no clear D. V was clipped by 0 bases and J by 0 bases, with 2 bases between them. This CDR3 comprises 12 residues. Looked up from germline, CDR1 is DFQATT and CDR2 is SNEGSKA (reference sequence). The DNA for the CDR3 is TGCAGTGCTAGAGACTCTAACTATGGCTACACCTTC. It codes for CSARDSNYGYTF.

This clonotype was picked up many times. The rearrangement joins TRBV19 to TRBJ2-4, with D perhaps TRBD1 or TRBD2 (6 bases each). V lost 5 bases and J lost 0, with 14 bases in between. Per the germline V gene, CDR1 is LNHDA and CDR2 is SQIVND (reference sequence). The CDR3 consists of 16 residues. The CDR3: CASSFGGPVAKNIQYF. The CDR3 DNA is TGTGCCAGTAGTTTTGGGGGGCCGGTAGCCAAAAACATTCAGTACTTC.

V gene TRBV27 combines with J gene TRBJ2-3; 11 positions agree with TRBD2. V shed 0 bases and J 2 bases; nucleotides not matched to a gene: 7. CDR3 length: 18 residues. From germline, CDR1 is MNHEY and CDR2 SMNVEV (reference sequence). CDR3 residues: CASSLSRLAGGPTDTQYF. The CDR3 DNA reads as TGTGCCAGCAGTTTATCGAGGCTAGCGGGAGGCCCCACAGATACGCAGTATTTT.

The chain has TRBV5-1 and TRBJ2-3; 9 nucleotides agree with TRBD1. The CDR3 is 15 amino acids. Per the germline V gene, CDR1 is SGHRS and CDR2 is YFSETQ. The ends lost 4 bases at V and 2 bases at J; junction bases unmatched: 5. The CDR3 here is CASSPRQGDTDTQYF. The CDR3 bases are TGCGCCAGCAGCCCTAGACAGGGGGACACAGATACGCAGTATTTT.

The V call is TRBV19, the J call TRBJ2-6, with TRBD2 matching 11 bases. The V gene end was trimmed by 7 bases and the J gene end by 11 bases; junction bases not matched to a gene: 7. This CDR3 has 14 residues. The germline gives CDR1 LNHDA, CDR2 SQIVND (reference sequence). The CDR3 coding sequence is TGTGCCAGTACCGGGACTAGCGGTGCCTACGTCCTGACTTTC. Translating it yields CASTGTSGAYVLTF.

This clonotype occurred many times. The chain couples TRBV4-3 to TRBJ2-1, with a weak D call TRBD1 (6 bases). The germline V gene has CDR1 LGHNA and CDR2 YSLEER. The V end lost 0 bases, the J end lost 6 bases, and 12 bases lay between the germline ends. The CDR3 sequence is 15 residues long. In DNA, the CDR3 is TGCGCCAGCAGCCAAGACTACAGGGTTGGCAATGAGCAGTTCTTC. Translated: CASSQDYRVGNEQFF.